The TCR beta chain under discussion was sequenced for a study of neurological immune-mediated disorders. This clonotype was seen at least ten times. Synthesis of cDNA was accomplished via 5'RACE employing 10-nucleotide random UMIs. Each CDR3 protein gets one entry after TCRdb re-called the 5' RACE reads with MiXCR. The sample lists 70,000 to 95,000 distinct CDR3 sequences; 15% to 20% were seen once. CDR3 size: 15 residues. Trimming at V came to 6 bases and at J to 2 bases, leaving 8 bases not matched to a gene. The sample was PBMCs. This chain joins TRBV12-3 or TRBV12-4 and TRBJ2-3; TRBD2 agrees at 7 bases. The clonotype was recovered from a woman aged 40 to 50 in good health. For the CDR3, the DNA is TGTGCCAGCAGCTCGAACGGGGGGAACACAGATACGCAGTATTTT. The encoded protein is CASSSNGGNTDTQYF.